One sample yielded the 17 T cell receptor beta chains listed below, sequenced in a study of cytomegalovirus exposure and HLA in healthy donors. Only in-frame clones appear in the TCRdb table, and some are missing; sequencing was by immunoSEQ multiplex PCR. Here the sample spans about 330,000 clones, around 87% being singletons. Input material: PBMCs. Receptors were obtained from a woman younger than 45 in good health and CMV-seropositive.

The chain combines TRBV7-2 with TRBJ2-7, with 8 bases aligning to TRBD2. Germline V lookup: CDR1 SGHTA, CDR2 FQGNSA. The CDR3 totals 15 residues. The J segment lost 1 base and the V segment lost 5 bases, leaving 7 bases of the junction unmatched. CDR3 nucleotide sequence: TGTGCCAGCAGCCTACTGGGACTAGAATCCTACGAGCAGTACTTC. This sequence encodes CASSLLGLESYEQYF.

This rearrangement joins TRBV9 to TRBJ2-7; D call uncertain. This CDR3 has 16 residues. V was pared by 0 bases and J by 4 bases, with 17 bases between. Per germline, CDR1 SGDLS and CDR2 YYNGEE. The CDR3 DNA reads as TGTGCCAGCAGCGTAGGCGGTGGGTCAGACACATACGAGCAGTACTTC. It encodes CASSVGGGSDTYEQYF. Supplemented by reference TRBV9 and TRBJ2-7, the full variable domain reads DSGVTQTPKHLITATGQRVTLRCSPRSGDLSVYWYQQSLDQGLQFLIQYYNGEERAKGNILERFSAQQFPDLHSELNLSSLELGDSALYFCASSVGGGSDTYEQYFGPGTRLTVT.

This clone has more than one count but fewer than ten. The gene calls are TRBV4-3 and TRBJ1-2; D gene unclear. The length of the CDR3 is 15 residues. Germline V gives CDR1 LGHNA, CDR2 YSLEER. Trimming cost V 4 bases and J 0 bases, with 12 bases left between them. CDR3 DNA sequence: TGCGCCAGCAGCCCTGCGAGTAAGGCTAACTATGGCTACACCTTC. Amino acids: CASSPASKANYGYTF.

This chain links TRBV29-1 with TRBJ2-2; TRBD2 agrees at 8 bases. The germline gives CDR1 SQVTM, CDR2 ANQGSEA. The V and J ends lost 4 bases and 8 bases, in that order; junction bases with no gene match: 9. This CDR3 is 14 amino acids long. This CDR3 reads CSVGTSGAGGELFF. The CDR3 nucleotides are TGCAGCGTTGGAACTAGCGGTGCTGGTGGGGAGCTGTTTTTT.

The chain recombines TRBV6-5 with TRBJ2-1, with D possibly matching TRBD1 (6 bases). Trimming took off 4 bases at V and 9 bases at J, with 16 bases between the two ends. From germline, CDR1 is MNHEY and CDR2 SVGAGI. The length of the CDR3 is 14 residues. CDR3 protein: CASSLYGVRGEQFF. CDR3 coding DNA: TGTGCCAGCAGTTTGTACGGGGTCAGGGGTGAGCAGTTCTTC.

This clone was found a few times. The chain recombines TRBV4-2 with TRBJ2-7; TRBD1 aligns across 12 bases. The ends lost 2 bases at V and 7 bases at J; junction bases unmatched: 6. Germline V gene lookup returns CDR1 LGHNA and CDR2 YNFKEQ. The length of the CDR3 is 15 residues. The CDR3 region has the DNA TGTGCCAGCAGCCAAACGGGACAGGGGGCGAGGGAGCAGTACTTC. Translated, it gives CASSQTGQGAREQYF.

The DNA of the CDR3 is TGTGCCAGCAGCGTACAGGGGCCAGCTAACTATGGCTACACCTTC. This encodes CASSVQGPANYGYTF. The chain couples TRBV9 to TRBJ1-2, with D possibly matching TRBD1 (6 bases). This CDR3 is built from 15 residues. The germline V gene encodes CDR1 SGDLS and CDR2 YYNGEE. Trimming removed 1 base at V and 0 bases at J, with 10 bases between.

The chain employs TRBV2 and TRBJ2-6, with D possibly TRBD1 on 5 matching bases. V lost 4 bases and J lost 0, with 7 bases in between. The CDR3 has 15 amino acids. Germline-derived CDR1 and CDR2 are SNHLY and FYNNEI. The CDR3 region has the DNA TGTGCCAGCAGTGGGGGCCGCTCTGGGGCCAACGTCCTGACTTTC. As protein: CASSGGRSGANVLTF.

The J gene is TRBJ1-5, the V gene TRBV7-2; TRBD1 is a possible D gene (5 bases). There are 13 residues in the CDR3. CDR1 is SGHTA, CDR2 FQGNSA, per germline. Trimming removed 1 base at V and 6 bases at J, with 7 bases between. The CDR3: CASSLVGLQPQHF. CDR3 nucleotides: TGTGCCAGCAGCTTAGTGGGACTTCAGCCCCAGCATTTT.

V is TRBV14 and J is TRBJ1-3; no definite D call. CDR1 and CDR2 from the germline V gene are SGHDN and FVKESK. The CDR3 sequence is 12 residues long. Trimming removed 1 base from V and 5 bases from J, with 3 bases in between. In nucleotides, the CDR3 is TGTGCCAGCAGCCAAGTCCGAAACACCATATATTTT. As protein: CASSQVRNTIYF.

The CDR3 reads CASSRTPDTQYF. The CDR3 DNA sequence: TGTGCCAGCAGCCGGACCCCCGATACGCAGTATTTT. The rearrangement joins TRBV7-2 to TRBJ2-3; D gene uncertain. V gave up 5 bases and J gave up 6 bases, with 9 bases separating them. The CDR3 loop spans 12 amino acids. The germline V gene has CDR1 SGHTA and CDR2 FQGNSA.

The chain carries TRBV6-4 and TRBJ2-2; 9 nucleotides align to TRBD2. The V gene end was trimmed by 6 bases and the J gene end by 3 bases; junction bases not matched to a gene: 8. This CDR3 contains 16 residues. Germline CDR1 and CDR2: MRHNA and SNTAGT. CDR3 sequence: CASSETSGDDTGELFF. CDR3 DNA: TGTGCCAGCAGCGAGACTAGCGGTGATGACACCGGGGAGCTGTTTTTT.

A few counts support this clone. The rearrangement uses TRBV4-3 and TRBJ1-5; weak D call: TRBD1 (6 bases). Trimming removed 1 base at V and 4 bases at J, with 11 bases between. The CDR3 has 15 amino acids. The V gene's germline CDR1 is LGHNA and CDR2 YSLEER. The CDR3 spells CASSQGTTGNQPQHF. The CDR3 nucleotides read TGCGCCAGCAGCCAAGGTACCACAGGGAATCAGCCCCAGCATTTT.

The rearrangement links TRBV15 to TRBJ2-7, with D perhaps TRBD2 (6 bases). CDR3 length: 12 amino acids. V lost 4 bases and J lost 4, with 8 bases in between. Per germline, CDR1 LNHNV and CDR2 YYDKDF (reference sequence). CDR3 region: CATSTGRYEQYF. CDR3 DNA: TGTGCCACCAGCACAGGGAGGTACGAGCAGTACTTC. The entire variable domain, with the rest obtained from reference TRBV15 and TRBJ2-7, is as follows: DAMVIQNPRYQVTQFGKPVTLSCSQTLNHNVMYWYQQKSSQAPKLLFHYYDKDFNNEADTPDNFQSRRPNTSFCFLDIRSPGLGDTAMYLCATSTGRYEQYFGPGTRLTVT.

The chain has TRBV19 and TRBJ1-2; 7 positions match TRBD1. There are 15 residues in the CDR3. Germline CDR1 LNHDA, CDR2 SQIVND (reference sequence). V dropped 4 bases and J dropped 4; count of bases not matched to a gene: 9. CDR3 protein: CASSTQSGTVYGYTF. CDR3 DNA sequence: TGTGCCAGTAGTACGCAATCCGGGACAGTCTATGGCTACACCTTC. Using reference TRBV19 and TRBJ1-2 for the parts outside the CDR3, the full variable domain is DGGITQSPKYLFRKEGQNVTLSCEQNLNHDAMYWYRQDPGQGLRLIYYSQIVNDFQKGDIAEGYSVSREKKESFPLTVTSAQKNPTAFYLCASSTQSGTVYGYTFGSGTRLTVV.

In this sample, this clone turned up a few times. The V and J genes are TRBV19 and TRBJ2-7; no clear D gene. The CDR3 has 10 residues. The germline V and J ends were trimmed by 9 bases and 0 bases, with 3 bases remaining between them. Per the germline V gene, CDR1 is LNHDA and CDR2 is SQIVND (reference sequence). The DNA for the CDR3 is TGTGCCAGCGGCTCCTACGAGCAGTACTTC. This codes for CASGSYEQYF. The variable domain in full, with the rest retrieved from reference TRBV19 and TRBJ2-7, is DGGITQSPKYLFRKEGQNVTLSCEQNLNHDAMYWYRQDPGQGLRLIYYSQIVNDFQKGDIAEGYSVSREKKESFPLTVTSAQKNPTAFYLCASGSYEQYFGPGTRLTVT.

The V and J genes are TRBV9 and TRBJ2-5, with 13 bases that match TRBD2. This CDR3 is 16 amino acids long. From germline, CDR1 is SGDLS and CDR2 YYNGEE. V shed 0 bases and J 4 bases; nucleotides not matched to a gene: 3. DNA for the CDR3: TGTGCCAGCAGCGTAGGACTAGCGGGGGGCCGAGAGACCCAGTACTTC. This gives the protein CASSVGLAGGRETQYF. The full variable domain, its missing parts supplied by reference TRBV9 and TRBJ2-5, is DSGVTQTPKHLITATGQRVTLRCSPRSGDLSVYWYQQSLDQGLQFLIQYYNGEERAKGNILERFSAQQFPDLHSELNLSSLELGDSALYFCASSVGLAGGRETQYFGPGTRLLVL.